These 8 T cell receptor beta chains originate from one sample sequenced in a study of cytomegalovirus exposure and HLA in healthy donors. It was with 60 Vbeta and 13 Jbeta primers that the PCR ran. Some clones are missing from TCRdb's copy, which holds only in-frame ones; the method was immunoSEQ multiplex PCR. The data show about 170,000 clones, with roughly 80% seen just once and over 3% held by the top ten. Sequenced material: PBMCs. These receptors all come from a female donor in good health and CMV-seronegative.

V usage is TRBV6-5 and J usage is TRBJ2-5; 9 bases map to TRBD1. Looked up from germline, CDR1 is MNHEY and CDR2 is SVGAGI. The CDR3 spans 14 residues. Trimming took 6 bases from V and 5 from J; bases not matched to a gene: 7. In DNA form, the CDR3 reads TGTGCCAGCAGACCTACAGGGGGCGCGGAGACCCAGTACTTC. Its protein product is CASRPTGGAETQYF.

The chain carries TRBV7-2 and TRBJ2-5; D not certain. V dropped 5 bases and J dropped 4 bases, with 8 bases sitting between them. Germline V gene lookup returns CDR1 SGHTA and CDR2 FQGNSA. The CDR3 spans 12 residues. CDR3 sequence reads: CASSQFRETQYF. In nucleotides, the CDR3 is TGTGCCAGCAGCCAATTTAGAGAGACCCAGTACTTC.

The chain joins TRBV7-9 to TRBJ2-3; D is unresolved. CDR3 size: 12 residues. Germline V gene data show CDR1 as SEHNR and CDR2 as FQNEAQ (reference sequence). Trimming took off 5 bases at V and 3 bases at J, with 6 bases between the two ends. In nucleotides, the CDR3 is TGTGCCAGCAGCCCGACAACAGATACGCAGTATTTT. Its translation is CASSPTTDTQYF.

The J gene is TRBJ1-1, the V gene TRBV28, with D tentatively TRBD1 (6 bases). The V and J ends lost 2 bases and 1 base respectively, with 14 bases between them. The germline V gene has CDR1 MDHEN and CDR2 SYDVKM. The CDR3 sequence is 16 residues long. The CDR3: CASSLPGDRRNTEAFF. The CDR3 DNA reads as TGTGCCAGCAGTTTACCCGGAGACAGGCGGAACACTGAAGCTTTCTTT.

This chain joins TRBV21-1 and TRBJ1-3; TRBD1 reflects the table's D call only, with no check against the DNA. TRBV21-1 is shown as a pseudogene. The CDR3 is made up of 15 amino acids. The CDR3 nucleotides read TGTGCCAGCAGCAAAGTGTTACAGATAGGAAACACCATATATTTT. This sequence encodes CASSKVLQIGNTIYF.

The chain uses TRBV11-3 and TRBJ2-6; perhaps TRBD2 as D (5 bases). V dropped 3 bases and J dropped 2 bases, with 17 bases sitting between them. Germline values: CDR1 SGHNT, CDR2 YENEEA. There are 18 residues in the CDR3. Here the CDR3 DNA reads TGTGCCAGCAGCTTGAGACGGGGTTGGATTACTGGGGCCAACGTCCTGACTTTC. This gives the protein CASSLRRGWITGANVLTF.

This clone was seen a single time. The CDR3 DNA follows: TGTGCCAGCAGCTTAGGTACTTTCGGCTCCTACGAGCAGTACTTC. Its protein is CASSLGTFGSYEQYF. The V gene is TRBV7-2, the J gene TRBJ2-7; unclear D gene. The CDR3 runs 15 residues. Germline values: CDR1 SGHTA, CDR2 FQGNSA. V was cut by 1 base and J by 0 bases, with 10 bases left in between.

The rearrangement uses TRBV30 and TRBJ1-3, with no clear D. Deletions cut 2 bases from V and 0 bases from J, with 8 bases between. The germline CDR1 and CDR2 sequences are GTSNPN and SVGIG (reference sequence). This CDR3 contains 14 residues. The CDR3 spells CAWSSRGSGNTIYF. For the CDR3, the DNA is TGTGCCTGGAGTTCTAGAGGCTCTGGAAACACCATATATTTT. Drawing the rest from reference TRBV30 and TRBJ1-3, the complete variable domain is SQTIHQWPATLVQPVGSPLSLECTVEGTSNPNLYWYRQAAGRGLQLLFYSVGIGQISSEVPQNLSASRPQDRQFILSSKKLLLSDSGFYLCAWSSRGSGNTIYFGEGSWLTVV.